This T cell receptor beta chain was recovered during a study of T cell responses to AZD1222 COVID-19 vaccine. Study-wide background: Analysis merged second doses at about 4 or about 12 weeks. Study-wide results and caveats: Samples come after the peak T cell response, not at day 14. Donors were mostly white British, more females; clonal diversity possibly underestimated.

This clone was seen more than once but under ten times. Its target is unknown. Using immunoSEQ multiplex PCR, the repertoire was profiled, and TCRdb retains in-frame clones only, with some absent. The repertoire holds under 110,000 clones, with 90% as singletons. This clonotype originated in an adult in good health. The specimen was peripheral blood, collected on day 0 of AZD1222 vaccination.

The CDR3 loop is CASSLVGTFSNQPQHF. CDR3 sequence (DNA): TGTGCCAGCAGCTTAGTTGGGACTTTTAGCAATCAGCCCCAGCATTTT. This chain links TRBV7-2 with TRBJ1-5; D possibly corresponds to TRBD1 (5 bases). Between the trimmed V and J ends, which lost 1 base and 0 bases, there was a span of 10 bases. The CDR3 consists of 16 residues. Germline values: CDR1 SGHTA, CDR2 FQGNSA.